These T cell receptor beta chains were read from a single sample in a study of T cell repertoires in cytomegalovirus infection. TCRdb re-called the reads with MiXCR, one entry per CDR3 protein. In the table there are 750,000 to 900,000 distinct CDR3 sequences, almost 30% of which are singletons. Their antigens are not known. This material consisted of cultured CD8+ T cells from PBMCs, taken from culture after CMV antigen stimulation. Every receptor here comes from a human donor in good health (CMV status not recorded). Some clones in this sample may be carry-over from other donors' samples. CDR3s include the opening cysteine and the closing phenylalanine or tryptophan. The D gene is left open where the match is weak. Rows give clone size only sometimes, using once, few, many, or a class for an expanded clone.

TRBV4-1,NA,NA,TRBJ2-7,CASSLRDTGTRDYEQYF,TGCGCCAGCAGTCTCCGGGACACTGGGACCCGTGACTACGAGCAGTACTTC
TRBV4-1,NA,TRBD1,TRBJ2-1,CASSIGQGLNEQFF,TGCGCCAGCAGCATTGGACAGGGCCTCAATGAGCAGTTCTTC
TRBV7-6,many,NA,TRBJ1-5,CASSRGGGHQPQHF,TGTGCCAGCTCCCGGGGGGGGGGCCATCAGCCCCAGCATTTT
TRBV11-3,NA,NA,TRBJ2-3,CASSLGAASSTDTQYF,TGTGCCAGCAGCTTAGGGGCAGCTTCTAGCACAGATACGCAGTATTTT
TRBV7-3,many,TRBD1,TRBJ2-4,CASSFTGQPHGIQYF,TGTGCCAGCAGCTTTACGGGACAGCCTCACGGCATTCAGTACTTC
TRBV6-6,few,NA,TRBJ1-1,CASSYGRYTEAFF,TGTGCCAGCAGTTACGGACGGTACACTGAAGCTTTCTTT
TRBV7-6,many,TRBD1,TRBJ2-7,CASSFRQGEQYF,TGTGCCAGCAGCTTTAGACAGGGCGAGCAGTACTTC
TRBV7-9,NA,TRBD2,TRBJ2-5,CASSLDRGVSETQYF,TGTGCCAGCAGCTTAGACCGGGGGGTCAGCGAGACCCAGTACTTC
TRBV27,few,NA,TRBJ1-2,CASSLAGTAHYGYTF,TGTGCCAGCAGTTTAGCCGGGACGGCCCACTATGGCTACACCTTC
TRBV7-8,many,NA,TRBJ1-2,CASSFGPGAKGYTF,TGTGCCAGCAGCTTTGGACCAGGGGCCAAGGGCTACACCTTC
TRBV6-2/TRBV6-3,NA,TRBD1,TRBJ2-6,CASSFRTGAITYSGANVLTF,TGTGCCAGCAGCTTTCGGACAGGGGCAATTACGTACTCTGGGGCCAACGTCCTGACTTTC
TRBV27,few,NA,TRBJ1-2,CASSTRQIPGYGYTF,TGTGCCAGCAGTACCCGACAGATCCCCGGCTATGGCTACACCTTC
TRBV27,NA,TRBD1,TRBJ1-1,CASGPTGGLAEAFF,TGTGCCAGCGGTCCGACAGGGGGCTTAGCTGAAGCTTTCTTT
TRBV12-3/TRBV12-4,few,NA,TRBJ1-3,CASREGNTIYF,TGTGCCAGCCGTGAGGGAAACACCATATATTTT
TRBV9,few,NA,TRBJ1-4,CASSVGFREKGEKLFF,TGTGCCAGCAGCGTAGGCTTCCGGGAGAAGGGGGAAAAACTGTTTTTT